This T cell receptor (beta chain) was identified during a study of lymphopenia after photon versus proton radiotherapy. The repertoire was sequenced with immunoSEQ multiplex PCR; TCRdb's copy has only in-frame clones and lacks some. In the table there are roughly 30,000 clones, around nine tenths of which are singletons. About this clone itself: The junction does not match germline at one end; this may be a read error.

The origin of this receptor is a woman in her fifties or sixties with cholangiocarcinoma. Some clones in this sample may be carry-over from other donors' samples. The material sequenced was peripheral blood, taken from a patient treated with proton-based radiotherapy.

CDR3 DNA: TGTGCCAGCAGTGACTCCGGGACGAACAATGAGCAGTTCTTC. Translating it yields CASSDSGTNNEQFF. The gene calls are TRBV6-5 and TRBJ2-1; D possibly matches TRBD1 or TRBD2 (5 bases each). This CDR3 is 14 amino acids long. CDR1 and CDR2 (germline): MNHEY, SVGAGI.